This TCR beta chain was sequenced for a study of cytomegalovirus exposure and HLA in healthy donors. Looking at the study overall: A prior study identified 120 million or so unique TCR beta sequences from roughly 180 million T cells.

The PCR made use of 60 Vbeta and 13 Jbeta primers. The data were produced by immunoSEQ multiplex PCR, yet TCRdb's version contains in-frame clones alone and is incomplete. The repertoire holds around 150,000 clones, with around nine tenths as singletons. The CDR3 spans 18 residues. The V gene's germline CDR1 is SGHVS and CDR2 FQNEAQ. V dropped 4 bases and J dropped 2 bases, with 21 bases sitting between them. The J gene is TRBJ1-5, the V gene TRBV7-8; no definite D call. The sequenced sample consisted of PBMCs. The sequence derives from a woman aged 25 to 39 in good health and CMV-seronegative. DNA of the CDR3: TGTGCCAGCAGCTCAAACTTAGGCGGGGTATGTTGCAATCAGCCCCAGCATTTT. It yields the protein CASSSNLGGVCCNQPQHF.